This T cell receptor beta chain was retrieved from a study of OX40 agonist ivuxolimab in advanced cancers. Study in general: Patients undergoing dose escalation presented with hepatocellular carcinoma, melanoma, renal cell or head and neck cancer. Broader study findings: Compared with CD4+, CD8+ T cells on average had more expanded clones.

Note on this clone: Its antigen is undetermined.

V gave up 0 bases and J gave up 1 base, with 15 bases separating them. Germline CDR1 SGHRS, CDR2 YFSETQ. This CDR3 region has 17 residues. Sequencing was performed with immunoSEQ multiplex PCR; in TCRdb, only in-frame clones are kept and a portion is missing. The sample shows about 73,000 clones, approximately 86% of them seen only once. This TCR derives from an adult with an advanced solid tumor such as melanoma, head and neck, liver or kidney cancer. The specimen comprised CD4+ or CD8+ T cells sorted from blood, sampled in a trial of the OX40 agonist ivuxolimab. This chain links TRBV5-1 with TRBJ2-3; D possibly matches TRBD1 or TRBD2 (6 bases each). CDR3 DNA: TGCGCCAGCAGCTTGGCGGTCGGGGGCGGTGGCACAGATACGCAGTATTTT. This codes for CASSLAVGGGGTDTQYF.